The 12 T cell receptor beta chains given below trace back to one sample, sequenced in a study of shared clonotypes between healthy human individuals. Measured with immunoSEQ multiplex PCR; TCRdb has only the in-frame clones, and not every one. The sample yields hundreds of thousands of clones, approximately 97% seen once. Material: naive CD4+ T cells sorted from blood. As to subset: CD45RA+ positively selected. These receptors all come from a woman aged 30 to 39 in good health.

This sequence joins TRBV29-1 and TRBJ2-7, with 7 bases lining up with TRBD1. Germline V gives CDR1 SQVTM, CDR2 ANQGSEA. V lost 4 bases and J lost 3; bases outside the gene matches: 6. The CDR3 runs 13 residues. CDR3: CSVVRTGHYEQYF. In DNA form, the CDR3 reads TGCAGCGTTGTTAGGACAGGACACTACGAGCAGTACTTC.

CDR3 sequence: CASSRSILHEQYF. The CDR3 DNA follows: TGTGCCAGCAGCCGGAGTATCTTGCACGAGCAGTACTTC. The gene calls are TRBV7-6 and TRBJ2-7, with unresolved D. CDR3 length: 13 amino acids. Trimming removed 5 bases from V and 5 bases from J, with 13 bases in between. In germline, CDR1 is SGHVS, CDR2 FNYEAQ.

About this clone itself: Other DNA sequences in this specimen translate into the identical CDR3. The chain couples TRBV28 to TRBJ1-2, with unresolved D. Germline assignment: CDR1 MDHEN and CDR2 SYDVKM. V lost 3 bases and J 3 bases, leaving 5 bases between the germline ends. There are 12 residues in the CDR3. CDR3 in amino acids: CASSFSDYGYTF. CDR3 DNA sequence: TGTGCCAGCAGTTTCTCAGACTATGGCTACACCTTC.

The chain couples TRBV7-9 to TRBJ2-1; 10 nucleotides line up with TRBD2. The CDR3 covers 17 residues. Unmatched junction bases numbered 11, after V lost 1 base and J lost 8 bases. The V gene's germline CDR1 is SEHNR and CDR2 FQNEAQ (reference sequence). CDR3 amino acids: CASSLGLSSGRGDEQFF. The CDR3 DNA is TGTGCCAGCAGCTTAGGCCTTTCTAGCGGGAGAGGCGATGAGCAGTTCTTC.

This chain uses TRBV6-5 with TRBJ2-5; 14 positions match TRBD2. The J call is doubtful: the DNA matches TRBJ2-7 better. Germline-derived CDR1 and CDR2 are MNHEY and SVGAGI. The CDR3 spans 15 residues. The DNA of the CDR3 is TGTGCCAGCAGATTCGGGACTAGCGGGAGTTACGAGCAGTACTTC. The encoded protein is CASRFGTSGSYEQYF.

The V and J genes are TRBV6-5 and TRBJ2-7; 7 bases agree with TRBD1. The CDR3 spans 14 residues. V trimming: 5 bases; J trimming: 1 base; junction bases outside the gene matches: 5. The germline gives CDR1 MNHEY, CDR2 SVGAGI. The CDR3 protein is CASSPGTESYEQYF. Here the CDR3 DNA reads TGTGCCAGCAGTCCCGGGACAGAGTCCTACGAGCAGTACTTC.

The V call is TRBV6-1, the J call TRBJ2-7, with 8 bases matching TRBD1. CDR1 is MNHNS and CDR2 is SASEGT in the germline V gene. The CDR3 is made up of 13 amino acids. Germline trimming cut 10 bases from V and 4 bases from J; bases unmatched to any gene: 9. The CDR3 DNA reads as TGTGCCATCCATGGGACAGGCGAATACGAGCAGTACTTC. It translates to CAIHGTGEYEQYF.

This chain links TRBV7-2 with TRBJ2-2; 12 bases are shared with TRBD2. J was trimmed by 3 bases and V by 6 bases; bases with no gene match: 8. CDR3 length equals 17 residues. Germline values: CDR1 SGHTA, CDR2 FQGNSA. The CDR3 region is CASRKEGTSGYTGELFF. For the CDR3, the DNA is TGTGCCAGCAGGAAGGAAGGGACTAGCGGGTACACCGGGGAGCTGTTTTTT.

This chain uses TRBV27 with TRBJ2-2, with 12 bases lining up with TRBD2. CDR1 is MNHEY, CDR2 SMNVEV, per germline (reference sequence). This CDR3 has 18 amino acids. The J segment lost 4 bases and the V segment lost 2 bases, leaving 8 bases of the junction unmatched. CDR3: CASSLRLAGGPSTGELFF. The DNA of the CDR3 is TGTGCCAGCAGTTTAAGGCTAGCGGGAGGGCCGAGCACCGGGGAGCTGTTTTTT.

This clone was detected only once. This chain uses TRBV5-4 with TRBJ2-7, with D uncertain. The germline V gene encodes CDR1 SGHNT and CDR2 YYREEE (reference sequence). The CDR3 extends over 14 amino acids. Trimming took off 4 bases at V and 6 bases at J, with 17 bases between the two ends. This chain's CDR3 is CASSHRVRSPEQYF. The CDR3 DNA reads as TGTGCCAGCAGCCACCGGGTACGAAGCCCCGAGCAGTACTTC.

This chain connects TRBV5-4 to TRBJ1-3; D not resolved. The CDR3 extends over 15 amino acids. CDR1 and CDR2 from the germline V gene are SGHNT and YYREEE (reference sequence). Deletions cut 3 bases from V and 0 bases from J, with 10 bases between. The CDR3 protein is CASSSTDYSGNTIYF. The CDR3 nucleotides are TGTGCCAGCAGCTCGACTGACTACTCTGGAAACACCATATATTTT.

The CDR3 DNA reads as TGTGCCAGCACTCGGGACAACTCCTACGAGCAGTACTTC. This codes for CASTRDNSYEQYF. This rearrangement joins TRBV10-3 to TRBJ2-7, with D possibly TRBD1 on 6 matching bases. V was shortened by 10 bases and J by 0 bases, with 13 bases between the two germline ends. Germline assignment: CDR1 ENHRY and CDR2 SYGVKD. There are 13 residues in the CDR3.